The rows below give T cell receptor beta chains drawn from one sample of a study of blood T cell repertoires in COVID-19. Profiling relied on immunoSEQ multiplex PCR, and the TCRdb table lists in-frame clones only, not all of them. The sample carries fewer than 200,000 clones, 70% to 80% recorded once. What was sequenced was peripheral blood. The receptors derive from a man aged 55 to 70 with acute or convalescent COVID-19. The CDR3 runs from the conserved cysteine through the conserved F or W. The order of the fields is clone size, V gene, J gene, D gene, CDR3 protein, CDR3 DNA. A D gene is named only where the DNA matches it firmly. Part of the rows lack a size; the others show once, few, many or a class for expanded clones.

abundance: NA; v_gene: TRBV6-5; j_gene: TRBJ1-1; d_gene: TRBD1; CDR3aa: CASSAGQGSTEAFF; CDR3nt: TGTGCCAGCAGCGCCGGACAGGGTAGCACTGAAGCTTTCTTT
abundance: NA; v_gene: TRBV25-1; j_gene: TRBJ2-2; d_gene: NA; CDR3aa: CASSEYMSGLGGELFF; CDR3nt: TGTGCCAGCAGTGAATATATGTCAGGATTAGGCGGGGAGCTGTTTTTT
abundance: NA; v_gene: TRBV4-1; j_gene: TRBJ1-4; d_gene: NA; CDR3aa: CASSQEETATNEKLFF; CDR3nt: TGCGCCAGCAGCCAAGAAGAAACGGCAACTAATGAAAAACTGTTTTTT
abundance: once; v_gene: TRBV6-5; j_gene: TRBJ2-1; d_gene: NA; CDR3aa: CASSYKEESYNEQFF; CDR3nt: TGTGCCAGCAGTTACAAGGAGGAAAGCTACAATGAGCAGTTCTTC
abundance: once; v_gene: TRBV4-1; j_gene: TRBJ2-7; d_gene: NA; CDR3aa: CASSQGSGYEQYF; CDR3nt: TGCGCCAGCAGCCAAGGTTCAGGCTACGAGCAGTACTTC
abundance: few; v_gene: TRBV11-3; j_gene: TRBJ2-1; d_gene: TRBD1; CDR3aa: CASSRDRVNEQFF; CDR3nt: TGTGCCAGCAGCCGAGACAGGGTCAATGAGCAGTTCTTC
abundance: NA; v_gene: TRBV29-1; j_gene: TRBJ1-4; d_gene: TRBD1; CDR3aa: CSVAGGRMAGEKLFF; CDR3nt: TGCAGCGTTGCAGGGGGCAGAATGGCGGGTGAAAAACTGTTTTTT
abundance: NA; v_gene: TRBV18; j_gene: TRBJ2-2; d_gene: NA; CDR3aa: CASSPIPGNTGELFF; CDR3nt: TGTGCCAGCTCACCTATTCCGGGGAACACCGGGGAGCTGTTTTTT
abundance: once; v_gene: TRBV18; j_gene: TRBJ2-1; d_gene: NA; CDR3aa: CASSPPGKQGPYNEQFF; CDR3nt: TGTGCCAGCTCACCACCGGGGAAACAGGGCCCCTACAATGAGCAGTTCTTC
abundance: NA; v_gene: TRBV29-1; j_gene: TRBJ2-7; d_gene: TRBD2; CDR3aa: CSVALTGTRFEQYF; CDR3nt: TGCAGCGTTGCCCTCACCGGGACTAGATTCGAGCAGTACTTC
abundance: NA; v_gene: TRBV3-1/TRBV3-2; j_gene: TRBJ2-7; d_gene: TRBD1; CDR3aa: CASSQEGLTGNEQYF; CDR3nt: TGTGCCAGCAGCCAAGAGGGATTGACAGGGAACGAGCAGTACTTC
abundance: NA; v_gene: TRBV10-2; j_gene: TRBJ2-5; d_gene: TRBD2; CDR3aa: CASSANSGGTQYF; CDR3nt: TGCGCCAGCAGTGCGAATAGCGGGGGGACCCAGTACTTC
abundance: NA; v_gene: TRBV24-1; j_gene: TRBJ1-1; d_gene: NA; CDR3aa: CATMGGVMNTEAFF; CDR3nt: TGTGCCACAATGGGGGGGGTTATGAACACTGAAGCTTTCTTT
abundance: NA; v_gene: TRBV5-4; j_gene: TRBJ2-5; d_gene: TRBD2; CDR3aa: CASSQTSGGLSQETQYF; CDR3nt: TGTGCCAGCAGCCAGACTAGCGGGGGGCTTTCTCAAGAGACCCAGTACTTC
abundance: NA; v_gene: TRBV27; j_gene: TRBJ2-2; d_gene: NA; CDR3aa: CASSLFRDTGELFF; CDR3nt: TGTGCCAGCAGTTTATTCAGGGACACCGGGGAGCTGTTTTTT
abundance: NA; v_gene: TRBV2; j_gene: TRBJ2-3; d_gene: NA; CDR3aa: CASSRDFTDTQYF; CDR3nt: TGTGCCAGCAGTCGGGACTTCACAGATACGCAGTATTTT
abundance: NA; v_gene: TRBV18; j_gene: TRBJ1-4; d_gene: NA; CDR3aa: CASTGGATNEKLFF; CDR3nt: TGTGCCAGCACTGGCGGGGCGACTAATGAAAAACTGTTTTTT
abundance: NA; v_gene: TRBV5-4; j_gene: TRBJ2-1; d_gene: TRBD2; CDR3aa: CASSPRGAGGLNEQFF; CDR3nt: TGTGCCAGCAGCCCGAGGGGTGCGGGGGGGCTTAATGAGCAGTTCTTC
abundance: few; v_gene: TRBV5-1; j_gene: TRBJ2-3; d_gene: TRBD2; CDR3aa: CASSSGTRAADTQYF; CDR3nt: TGCGCCAGCAGCTCCGGGACTAGGGCCGCAGATACGCAGTATTTT
abundance: NA; v_gene: TRBV19; j_gene: TRBJ2-2; d_gene: NA; CDR3aa: CASSGWTASTGELFF; CDR3nt: TGTGCCAGTAGTGGGTGGACAGCGAGCACCGGGGAGCTGTTTTTT
abundance: NA; v_gene: TRBV5-1; j_gene: TRBJ1-1; d_gene: NA; CDR3aa: CASSLVAPNTEAFF; CDR3nt: TGCGCCAGCAGCTTGGTGGCTCCGAACACTGAAGCTTTCTTT
abundance: NA; v_gene: TRBV7-2; j_gene: TRBJ2-3; d_gene: NA; CDR3aa: CASSLVRGAGPSTQYF; CDR3nt: TGTGCCAGCAGCTTAGTAAGAGGGGCGGGACCCAGTACGCAGTATTTT
abundance: few; v_gene: TRBV12-3/TRBV12-4; j_gene: TRBJ1-1; d_gene: NA; CDR3aa: CASGRGKSEAFF; CDR3nt: TGTGCCAGCGGGAGGGGAAAGTCTGAAGCTTTCTTT
abundance: few; v_gene: TRBV14; j_gene: TRBJ2-1; d_gene: NA; CDR3aa: CASSQGPGPAAYNEQFF; CDR3nt: TGTGCCAGCAGCCAAGGTCCCGGCCCGGCGGCTTACAATGAGCAGTTCTTC
abundance: NA; v_gene: TRBV6-6; j_gene: TRBJ1-6; d_gene: TRBD1; CDR3aa: CASSLLGQGSSNSPLHF; CDR3nt: TGTGCCAGCAGTCTCCTAGGACAGGGGTCCTCTAATTCACCCCTCCACTTT
abundance: NA; v_gene: TRBV6-5; j_gene: TRBJ1-1; d_gene: NA; CDR3aa: CASSRDKLNTEAFF; CDR3nt: TGTGCCAGCAGTCGGGACAAATTGAACACTGAAGCTTTCTTT
abundance: NA; v_gene: TRBV4-3; j_gene: TRBJ1-2; d_gene: NA; CDR3aa: CASSQDLNQGLVYGYTF; CDR3nt: TGCGCCAGCAGCCAAGATCTAAATCAGGGGCTCGTCTATGGCTACACCTTC
abundance: NA; v_gene: TRBV7-2; j_gene: TRBJ1-2; d_gene: TRBD1; CDR3aa: CASSPHAHTGAPDYGYTF; CDR3nt: TGTGCCAGCAGCCCCCACGCTCACACAGGGGCCCCTGACTATGGCTACACCTTC
abundance: NA; v_gene: TRBV11-2; j_gene: TRBJ2-5; d_gene: TRBD2; CDR3aa: CASSLVAGYQETQYF; CDR3nt: TGTGCCAGCAGCTTGGTAGCGGGGTACCAAGAGACCCAGTACTTC
abundance: NA; v_gene: TRBV25-1; j_gene: TRBJ2-7; d_gene: TRBD1; CDR3aa: CASSEGTGVEYEQYF; CDR3nt: TGTGCCAGCAGTGAAGGGACAGGGGTTGAGTACGAGCAGTACTTC
abundance: once; v_gene: TRBV30; j_gene: TRBJ2-7; d_gene: NA; CDR3aa: CAWKTVYEQYF; CDR3nt: TGTGCCTGGAAAACAGTCTACGAGCAGTACTTC
abundance: few; v_gene: TRBV18; j_gene: TRBJ2-3; d_gene: NA; CDR3aa: CASSEAEVSRKTGTDTQYF; CDR3nt: TGTGCCAGCTCAGAGGCAGAAGTTAGTAGGAAGACTGGCACAGATACGCAGTATTTT
abundance: few; v_gene: TRBV7-3; j_gene: TRBJ2-1; d_gene: NA; CDR3aa: CASSLTKGSGKFF; CDR3nt: TGTGCCAGCAGCTTAACTAAGGGATCAGGGAAGTTCTTC
abundance: NA; v_gene: TRBV19; j_gene: TRBJ1-2; d_gene: NA; CDR3aa: CASSFGTGSFYGYTF; CDR3nt: TGTGCCAGTAGTTTTGGTACAGGATCCTTCTATGGCTACACCTTC
abundance: NA; v_gene: TRBV5-5; j_gene: TRBJ2-1; d_gene: TRBD2; CDR3aa: CASSLSGGGAYNEQFF; CDR3nt: TGTGCCAGCAGCCTATCCGGCGGGGGGGCATACAATGAGCAGTTCTTC
abundance: NA; v_gene: TRBV2; j_gene: TRBJ2-3; d_gene: TRBD2; CDR3aa: CASRRLAGGRPDTQYF; CDR3nt: TGTGCCAGCAGGAGACTAGCGGGGGGGCGGCCAGATACGCAGTATTTT
abundance: NA; v_gene: TRBV27; j_gene: TRBJ2-7; d_gene: NA; CDR3aa: CASSLSMGGSSYEQYF; CDR3nt: TGTGCCAGCAGTTTATCGATGGGTGGGAGCTCCTACGAGCAGTACTTC
abundance: NA; v_gene: TRBV5-6; j_gene: TRBJ1-2; d_gene: TRBD1; CDR3aa: CASSLEGAGYTF; CDR3nt: TGTGCCAGCAGCTTGGAGGGGGCCGGCTACACCTTC
abundance: NA; v_gene: TRBV19; j_gene: TRBJ1-5; d_gene: NA; CDR3aa: CASSPTGQSNQPQHF; CDR3nt: TGTGCCAGTAGTCCAACCGGACAGAGCAATCAGCCCCAGCATTTT
abundance: NA; v_gene: TRBV5-6; j_gene: TRBJ1-6; d_gene: NA; CDR3aa: CASSLRQNSPLHF; CDR3nt: TGTGCCAGCAGCTTGAGACAGAATTCACCCCTCCACTTT
abundance: NA; v_gene: TRBV28; j_gene: TRBJ2-4; d_gene: TRBD1; CDR3aa: CASSDGTGSAKNIQYF; CDR3nt: TGTGCCAGCAGTGATGGGACAGGGTCGGCCAAAAACATTCAGTACTTC
abundance: NA; v_gene: TRBV7-2; j_gene: TRBJ2-1; d_gene: TRBD1; CDR3aa: CASSPWTGYGDEQFF; CDR3nt: TGTGCCAGCAGCCCGTGGACAGGTTACGGCGATGAGCAGTTCTTC
abundance: NA; v_gene: TRBV6-5; j_gene: TRBJ2-3; d_gene: TRBD2; CDR3aa: CASSPQAGVHTQYF; CDR3nt: TGTGCCAGCAGTCCCCAAGCGGGGGTCCATACGCAGTATTTT
abundance: once; v_gene: TRBV6-4; j_gene: TRBJ2-3; d_gene: TRBD2; CDR3aa: CASSEAGLASTDTQYF; CDR3nt: TGTGCCAGCAGTGAAGCTGGACTAGCGAGCACAGATACGCAGTATTTT
abundance: NA; v_gene: TRBV29-1; j_gene: TRBJ1-2; d_gene: NA; CDR3aa: CSARSGLFYGYTF; CDR3nt: TGCAGCGCTAGGTCGGGACTCTTCTATGGCTACACCTTC
abundance: NA; v_gene: TRBV7-2; j_gene: TRBJ1-2; d_gene: NA; CDR3aa: CASSSRAGGYGYTF; CDR3nt: TGTGCCAGCAGCTCAAGGGCCGGGGGCTATGGCTACACCTTC
abundance: NA; v_gene: TRBV14; j_gene: TRBJ2-7; d_gene: NA; CDR3aa: CASSQGSGVHEQYF; CDR3nt: TGTGCCAGCAGCCAAGGTTCGGGGGTCCACGAGCAGTACTTC